Shown below are 7 T cell receptor beta chains from a single sample sequenced in a study of response to subunit inactivated influenza vaccine. TCRdb ran MiXCR on the RT-PCR reads and lists one entry per CDR3 protein. The sample carries approximately 300,000 distinct CDR3 sequences, 22% recorded once. This specimen consisted of PBMCs from blood, obtained 21 months after vaccination. The receptors originated from a man aged 50 to 69 who received an inactivated influenza vaccine.

This clonotype has just a few counts. The rearrangement links TRBV7-8 to TRBJ1-5; D is perhaps TRBD1 (5 bases). This CDR3 comprises 16 residues. Germline-derived CDR1 and CDR2 are SGHVS and FQNEAQ. V was pared by 7 bases and J by 4 bases, with 20 bases between. CDR3 sequence reads: CASIPGERGRNQPQHF. CDR3 nucleotides: TGTGCCAGCATCCCGGGGGAGAGGGGCAGGAATCAGCCCCAGCATTTT.

This clonotype was recorded only once. This chain connects TRBV4-3 to TRBJ2-3; D assignment may be TRBD1 or TRBD2 (5 bases each). This CDR3 comprises 17 residues. Germline V gives CDR1 LGHNA, CDR2 YSLEER. The V gene lost 1 base and the J gene lost 2 bases, with 16 bases spanning the gap. CDR3 amino acids: CASSQGLGAPATDTQYF. CDR3 DNA sequence: TGCGCCAGCAGCCAAGGCCTCGGGGCCCCGGCCACAGATACGCAGTATTTT.

The chain combines TRBV5-5 with TRBJ1-2; unclear D gene. This CDR3 contains 14 residues. Germline V gene data show CDR1 as SGHKS and CDR2 as YYEKEE (reference sequence). The V and J ends lost 2 bases and 2 bases respectively, with 10 bases between them. CDR3 region: CASSFGVMNYGYTF. For the CDR3, the DNA is TGTGCCAGCAGCTTTGGGGTAATGAACTATGGCTACACCTTC. Supplemented by reference TRBV5-5 and TRBJ1-2, the full variable domain reads DAGVTQSPTHLIKTRGQQVTLRCSPISGHKSVSWYQQVLGQGPQFIFQYYEKEERGRGNFPDRFSARQFPNYSSELNVNALLLGDSALYLCASSFGVMNYGYTFGSGTRLTVV.

The chain has TRBV20-1 and TRBJ2-7, with 12 bases that match TRBD1. V gave up 5 bases and J gave up 5 bases; unmatched junction bases: 4. The CDR3 runs 13 residues. CDR1 is DFQATT, CDR2 SNEGSKA, per germline (reference sequence). In DNA form, the CDR3 reads TGCAGTGCTCGGGACAGGGGGCACCACGAGCAGTACTTC. Protein: CSARDRGHHEQYF.

In its sample, this clonotype was seen a few times. The V call is TRBV11-2, the J call TRBJ2-1; TRBD1 matches 8 bases. Trimming removed 4 bases from V and 9 bases from J; junction bases left unmatched: 11. Germline V gene sequence: CDR1 SGHAT, CDR2 FQNNGV. The length of the CDR3 is 15 residues. CDR3 amino acids: CASSSGQGQLSEQFF. The CDR3 DNA sequence: TGTGCCAGCAGCTCAGGACAGGGCCAACTAAGTGAGCAGTTCTTC.

This clonotype was observed a handful of times. The chain joins TRBV5-1 to TRBJ1-1, with D perhaps matching TRBD1 (5 bases). The V gene's germline CDR1 is SGHRS and CDR2 YFSETQ. V was clipped by 0 bases and J by 3 bases, with 18 bases between them. CDR3 length equals 17 residues. The CDR3 spells CASSLGHGATVDTEAFF. CDR3 nucleotide sequence: TGCGCCAGCAGCTTGGGGCATGGAGCGACAGTGGACACTGAAGCTTTCTTT. Variable domain in full (rest from reference TRBV5-1 and TRBJ1-1): KAGVTQTPRYLIKTRGQQVTLSCSPISGHRSVSWYQQTPGQGLQFLFEYFSETQRNKGNFPGRFSGRQFSNSRSEMNVSTLELGDSALYLCASSLGHGATVDTEAFFGQGTRLTVV.

V gene TRBV5-4 combines with J gene TRBJ1-2; D remains unclear. The germline V gene has CDR1 SGHNT and CDR2 YYREEE (reference sequence). V lost 10 bases, J lost 4 bases, and 17 bases lay in between. CDR3 length equals 13 residues. The CDR3 DNA reads TGTGCCCCCAGCTACGACGGTTTCTATGGCTACACCTTC. Its translation: CAPSYDGFYGYTF. The variable domain in full, completed from reference TRBV5-4 and TRBJ1-2, reads ETGVTQSPTHLIKTRGQQVTLRCSSQSGHNTVSWYQQALGQGPQFIFQYYREEENGRGNFPPRFSGLQFPNYSSELNVNALELDDSALYLCAPSYDGFYGYTFGSGTRLTVV.